This TCR beta chain was recorded in a study of cytomegalovirus exposure and HLA in healthy donors. About this clone: Its matching antigen is unknown.

This CDR3 spans 13 amino acids. From germline, CDR1 is MNHEY and CDR2 SVGAGI. Trimming took off 7 bases at V and 5 bases at J, with 14 bases between the two ends. Overall study findings and caveats: Among the sequence variants, a highly shared cluster was likely an artifact of sequencing.

PCR involved 60 Vbeta and 13 Jbeta primers. Assay: immunoSEQ multiplex PCR; the TCRdb copy retains only in-frame clones and omits some. The table records about 160,000 clones, 82% of them present only once. The rearrangement joins TRBV6-5 to TRBJ1-1, with D possibly TRBD1 on 5 matching bases. Sequencing input: PBMCs. This sequence originates from a man aged 50 to 60 in good health and CMV-seropositive. CDR3 loop: CASTPGGWTEAFF. Written as DNA, the CDR3 is TGTGCCAGCACCCCTGGGGGGTGGACTGAAGCTTTCTTT.